The 12 T cell receptor beta chains given below trace back to one sample, sequenced in a study of cytomegalovirus exposure and HLA in healthy donors. Use of 60 Vbeta and 13 Jbeta primers characterized the PCR. Assay used: immunoSEQ multiplex PCR; TCRdb lists only in-frame clones, some missing. The table lists under 150,000 clones, approximately 79% of them singletons. The sample was PBMCs. These receptors all come from a woman in her twenties or thirties in good health and CMV-seronegative.

The gene calls are TRBV7-8 and TRBJ2-6, with D unclear. Germline CDR1 reads SGHVS; CDR2 reads FQNEAQ. V was clipped by 3 bases and J by 0 bases, with 15 bases between them. The CDR3 is 18 residues long. The CDR3 DNA follows: TGTGCCAGCAGCTTTACTGCGGCGGATCGCTCTGGGGCCAACGTCCTGACTTTC. It is translated as CASSFTAADRSGANVLTF.

The chain is built from TRBV30 and TRBJ1-1; TRBD1 matches 7 bases. The CDR3 is 17 amino acids. The V and J ends lost 0 bases and 1 base, in that order; junction bases with no gene match: 11. CDR1 and CDR2 (germline): GTSNPN, SVGIG (reference sequence). The DNA for the CDR3 is TGTGCCTGGAGTGTAAGGGGACAGAGGGTTGGGAACACTGAAGCTTTCTTT. This gives the protein CAWSVRGQRVGNTEAFF.

The chain is built from TRBV6-1 and TRBJ1-2, with 8 nucleotides matching TRBD1. CDR1 and CDR2 (germline): MNHNS, SASEGT. The V and J ends lost 2 bases and 7 bases, in that order; junction bases with no gene match: 9. This CDR3 has 15 amino acids. The CDR3: CASSEMGTGGSGYTF. The CDR3 DNA is TGTGCCAGCAGTGAAATGGGGACAGGTGGTAGTGGCTACACCTTC.

The gene calls are TRBV25-1 and TRBJ2-7, with 7 bases fitting TRBD1. With 5 bases clipped from V and 7 bases from J, the junction kept 14 bases outside the gene matches. This CDR3 region has 15 residues. From germline, CDR1 is MGHDK and CDR2 SYGVNS. CDR3 DNA sequence: TGTGCCAGCAGTATGACAGGGCGAGGTTCGAGGGAGCAGTACTTC. This translates into CASSMTGRGSREQYF.

The V and J genes are TRBV5-1 and TRBJ1-2; D is perhaps TRBD1 (5 bases). V was cut by 1 base and J by 4 bases, with 11 bases left in between. The CDR3 extends over 14 amino acids. CDR1 is SGHRS and CDR2 is YFSETQ in the germline V gene. The CDR3 region is CASSLTTEAYGYTF. The DNA of the CDR3 is TGCGCCAGCAGCTTGACGACAGAAGCCTATGGCTACACCTTC.

The rearrangement joins TRBV6-5 to TRBJ1-1; D is possibly TRBD1 (5 bases). This CDR3 is built from 14 residues. Germline CDR1 and CDR2: MNHEY and SVGAGI. V shed 2 bases and J shed 0 bases, with 7 bases lying between them. CDR3 nucleotide sequence: TGTGCCAGCAGTTACGGCAGGGTGAACACTGAAGCTTTCTTT. This sequence encodes CASSYGRVNTEAFF.

The chain joins TRBV5-4 to TRBJ1-1; perhaps TRBD1 as D (6 bases). Germline CDR1 reads SGHNT; CDR2 reads YYREEE (reference sequence). V was cut by 4 bases and J by 0 bases, with 13 bases left in between. The CDR3 is made up of 15 amino acids. This CDR3 reads CASSPNRELNTEAFF. For the CDR3, the DNA is TGTGCCAGCAGCCCTAACAGGGAGTTGAACACTGAAGCTTTCTTT.

This clone has a single count. The chain carries TRBV2 and TRBJ1-2; 12 nucleotides line up with TRBD1. J was trimmed by 7 bases and V by 6 bases; bases with no gene match: 9. The CDR3 contains 15 residues. Germline CDR1 reads SNHLY; CDR2 reads FYNNEI. The CDR3 DNA is TGTGCCAGCAGCATCGGGACAGGGGGCAATGGTGGCTACACCTTC. Translated, it gives CASSIGTGGNGGYTF.

J is TRBJ1-2 and V is TRBV7-2; TRBD1 agrees at 7 bases. V lost 6 bases, J lost 3 bases, and 4 bases stayed unmatched. Germline V gene data show CDR1 as SGHTA and CDR2 as FQGNSA. This CDR3 has 13 amino acids. The CDR3 DNA follows: TGTGCCAGCAGGCAGACAGGGTACTATGGCTACACCTTC. Protein sequence: CASRQTGYYGYTF.

The rearrangement links TRBV15 to TRBJ2-3, with TRBD2 as a possible D gene (6 bases). CDR3 size: 17 residues. CDR1 is LNHNV, CDR2 YYDKDF, per germline (reference sequence). V was cut by 0 bases and J by 6 bases, with 19 bases left in between. The CDR3 loop reads CATSRDFAGGPLDTQYF. In DNA form, the CDR3 reads TGTGCCACCAGCAGAGATTTTGCCGGGGGACCTCTGGATACGCAGTATTTT.

The CDR3 spells CASSQALYQPQHF. CDR3 nucleotide sequence: TGCGCCAGCAGCCAAGCCCTTTATCAGCCCCAGCATTTT. J is TRBJ1-5 and V is TRBV4-1; D unclear. This CDR3 is 13 amino acids long. CDR1 is MGHRA, CDR2 YSYEKL, per germline. Trimming removed 1 base at V and 5 bases at J, with 6 bases between.

The V call is TRBV4-3, the J call TRBJ1-2; 8 bases are shared with TRBD1. Trimming removed 5 bases from V and 4 bases from J; junction bases left unmatched: 6. Germline V gene data show CDR1 as LGHNA and CDR2 as YSLEER. The CDR3 is made up of 14 amino acids. The CDR3 DNA sequence: TGCGCCAGCAGCTCCGGGACAGGCTCCTATGGCTACACCTTC. Protein product: CASSSGTGSYGYTF.